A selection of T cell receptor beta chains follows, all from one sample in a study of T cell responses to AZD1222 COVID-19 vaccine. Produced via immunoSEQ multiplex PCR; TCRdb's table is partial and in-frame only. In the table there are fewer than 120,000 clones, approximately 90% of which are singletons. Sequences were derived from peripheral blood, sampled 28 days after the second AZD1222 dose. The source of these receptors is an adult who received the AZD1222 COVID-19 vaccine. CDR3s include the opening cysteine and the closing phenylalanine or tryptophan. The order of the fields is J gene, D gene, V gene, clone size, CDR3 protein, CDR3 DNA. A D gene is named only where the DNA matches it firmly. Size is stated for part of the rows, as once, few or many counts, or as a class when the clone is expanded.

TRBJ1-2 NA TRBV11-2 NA CASSLGSYSNYGYTF TGTGCCAGCAGCTTAGGTTCCTACAGTAACTATGGCTACACCTTC
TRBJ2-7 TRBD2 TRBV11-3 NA CASSLGRTSHYEQYF TGTGCCAGCAGCTTAGGTCGGACTAGCCACTACGAGCAGTACTTC
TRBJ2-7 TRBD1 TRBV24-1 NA CATSRTGEPYEQYF TGTGCCACCAGCCGGACAGGGGAGCCCTACGAGCAGTACTTC
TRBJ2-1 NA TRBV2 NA CANGLSSYNEQFF TGTGCCAACGGACTAAGCTCCTACAATGAGCAGTTCTTC
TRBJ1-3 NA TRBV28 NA CASSPGQISGNTIYF TGTGCCAGCAGTCCCGGACAGATCTCTGGAAACACCATATATTTT
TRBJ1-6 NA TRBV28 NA CASTFTGNSPLHF TGTGCCAGCACTTTTACAGGGAATTCACCCCTCCACTTT
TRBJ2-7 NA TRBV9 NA CASNKQGPYEQYF TGTGCCAGCAACAAACAGGGACCCTACGAGCAGTACTTC
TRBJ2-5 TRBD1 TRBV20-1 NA CSASQGAETQYF TGCAGTGCTAGTCAGGGGGCGGAGACCCAGTACTTC
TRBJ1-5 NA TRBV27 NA CASSLSRVNQPQHF TGTGCCAGCAGTTTATCCCGAGTCAATCAGCCCCAGCATTTT
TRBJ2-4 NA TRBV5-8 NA CASSSPRSGQIGKNIQYF TGTGCCAGCAGCTCACCTAGGTCCGGGCAGATCGGCAAAAACATTCAGTACTTC
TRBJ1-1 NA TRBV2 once CASISTERAEAFF TGTGCCAGCATTTCAACCGAGCGCGCTGAAGCTTTCTTT
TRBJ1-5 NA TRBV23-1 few CASSQWGKAGVDNQPQHF TGCGCCAGCAGTCAATGGGGAAAAGCAGGGGTTGACAATCAGCCCCAGCATTTT
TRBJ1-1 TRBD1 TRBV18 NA CASSRDRVSTEAFF TGTGCCAGCTCACGGGACAGGGTCAGCACTGAAGCTTTCTTT
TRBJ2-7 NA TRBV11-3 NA CASFDLGEQYF TGTGCCAGCTTTGACCTTGGCGAGCAGTACTTC
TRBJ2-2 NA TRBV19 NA CASSIMVTGELFF TGTGCCAGTAGTATAATGGTCACCGGGGAGCTGTTTTTT
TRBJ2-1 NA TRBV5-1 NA CASSLAPGGHYNEQFF TGCGCCAGCAGCTTGGCCCCGGGGGGCCACTACAATGAGCAGTTCTTC
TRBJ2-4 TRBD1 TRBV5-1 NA CASSFPGQGKNIQYF TGCGCCAGCAGCTTCCCGGGACAGGGGAAAAACATTCAGTACTTC
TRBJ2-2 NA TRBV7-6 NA CASSPLGGNTGELFF TGTGCCAGCAGCCCCCTCGGGGGGAACACCGGGGAGCTGTTTTTT
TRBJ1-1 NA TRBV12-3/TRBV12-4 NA CASSRDTEAFF TGTGCCAGCAGTCGGGACACTGAAGCTTTCTTT
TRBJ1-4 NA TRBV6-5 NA CASRGLATNEKLFF TGTGCCAGCAGGGGACTTGCAACTAATGAAAAACTGTTTTTT
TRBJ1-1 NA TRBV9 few CASSFGTTRDTEAFF TGTGCCAGCAGCTTTGGCACGACGAGGGACACTGAAGCTTTCTTT
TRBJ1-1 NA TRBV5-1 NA CASSLQGSTEAFF TGCGCCAGCAGCTTGCAGGGAAGCACTGAAGCTTTCTTT
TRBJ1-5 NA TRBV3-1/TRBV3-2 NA CATSGGRGGQPQHF TGTGCCACCAGTGGGGGGCGCGGTGGTCAGCCCCAGCATTTT
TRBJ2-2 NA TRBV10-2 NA CARPPRGRSGELFF TGCGCCAGACCACCCCGGGGGCGATCCGGGGAGCTGTTTTTT
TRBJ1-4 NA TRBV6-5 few CASRLGDPNEKLFF TGTGCCAGCCGGTTGGGGGATCCTAATGAAAAACTGTTTTTT
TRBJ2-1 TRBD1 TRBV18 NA CASSPLGQVREQFF TGTGCCAGCTCACCATTGGGACAGGTCCGAGAGCAGTTCTTC
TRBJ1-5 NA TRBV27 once CASSLGWGNQPQHF TGTGCCAGCAGTTTGGGATGGGGCAATCAGCCCCAGCATTTT
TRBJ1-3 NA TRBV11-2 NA CASSSYSSGNTIYF TGTGCCAGCAGCTCGTACAGCTCTGGAAACACCATATATTTT
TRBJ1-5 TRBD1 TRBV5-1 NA CASSRRGGNQPQHF TGCGCCAGCAGCCGCAGGGGGGGCAATCAGCCCCAGCATTTT
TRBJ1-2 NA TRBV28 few CASSLDLNYGYTF TGTGCCAGCAGTTTAGACCTAAACTATGGCTACACCTTC
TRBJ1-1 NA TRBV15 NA CATSRGGGSGTEAFF TGTGCCACCAGCAGGGGGGGAGGGAGTGGCACTGAAGCTTTCTTT
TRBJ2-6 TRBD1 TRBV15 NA CATSRLGTGGAKGANVLTF TGTGCCACCAGCAGATTGGGGACAGGGGGCGCGAAGGGGGCCAACGTCCTGACTTTC
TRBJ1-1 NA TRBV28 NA CASSPPWVNTEAFF TGTGCCAGCAGTCCCCCCTGGGTTAACACTGAAGCTTTCTTT
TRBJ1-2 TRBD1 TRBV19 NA CASSSSGGLPMNYGYTF TGTGCCAGTAGTAGTTCAGGGGGCCTTCCTATGAACTATGGCTACACCTTC
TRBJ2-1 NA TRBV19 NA CASSILAGIRDNEQFF TGTGCCAGTAGTATATTGGCGGGGATTCGGGACAATGAGCAGTTCTTC
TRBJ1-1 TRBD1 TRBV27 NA CASSLLSAGGRNTEAFF TGTGCCAGCAGTTTACTATCGGCAGGGGGCAGGAACACTGAAGCTTTCTTT
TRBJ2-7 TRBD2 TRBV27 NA CASSLGGPGLAGYEQYF TGTGCCAGCAGTTTAGGAGGGCCGGGACTAGCGGGGTACGAGCAGTACTTC
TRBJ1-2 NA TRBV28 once CASSLRLSGGGYTF TGTGCCAGCAGTTTACGGCTATCCGGGGGGGGCTACACCTTC
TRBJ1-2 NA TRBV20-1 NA CSVSNGHTF TGCAGTGTTAGCAACGGCCACACCTTC
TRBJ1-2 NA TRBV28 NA CASSTPGGQGLYGYTF TGTGCCAGCAGTACCCCGGGAGGCCAGGGCCTCTATGGCTACACCTTC
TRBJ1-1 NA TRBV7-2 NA CASSPMSVVLTEAFF TGTGCCAGCAGCCCCATGTCCGTCGTTTTGACTGAAGCTTTCTTT
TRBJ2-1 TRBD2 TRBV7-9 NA CASSSNSGGAYNEQFF TGTGCCAGCAGCTCCAATAGCGGGGGGGCCTACAATGAGCAGTTCTTC
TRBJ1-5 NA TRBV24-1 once CATSDRDQPQHF TGTGCCACCAGTGATCGGGATCAGCCCCAGCATTTT
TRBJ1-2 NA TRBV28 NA CASSTGRDGYTF TGTGCCAGCAGCACAGGGAGAGATGGCTACACCTTC
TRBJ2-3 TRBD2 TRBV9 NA CASSDSGRADTQYF TGTGCCAGCAGCGATAGCGGGAGGGCAGATACGCAGTATTTT
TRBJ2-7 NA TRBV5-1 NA CASSPAGWGDEQYF TGCGCCAGCAGCCCCGCCGGGTGGGGTGACGAGCAGTACTTC
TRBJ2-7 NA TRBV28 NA CASSLSGAPYEQYF TGTGCCAGCAGTTTATCGGGGGCCCCCTACGAGCAGTACTTC
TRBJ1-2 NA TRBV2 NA CASTEGGSYGYTF TGTGCCAGCACCGAAGGGGGATCCTATGGCTACACCTTC
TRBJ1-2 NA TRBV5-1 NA CASSPSEPYGYTF TGCGCCAGCAGCCCCTCGGAACCCTATGGCTACACCTTC
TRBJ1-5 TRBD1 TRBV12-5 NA CASAPGQTSNQPQHF TGTGCTAGTGCACCGGGACAGACTAGCAATCAGCCCCAGCATTTT
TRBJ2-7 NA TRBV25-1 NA CASSPSGRGQGIYEQYF TGTGCCAGCAGTCCCTCGGGCAGGGGCCAGGGCATCTACGAGCAGTACTTC
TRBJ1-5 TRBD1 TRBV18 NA CASSPPGTAFRSQHF TGTGCCAGCTCACCACCGGGGACAGCTTTTCGTTCCCAGCATTTT
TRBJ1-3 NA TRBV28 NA CASSLLPQGVSGNTIYF TGTGCCAGCAGTTTATTACCACAGGGAGTATCTGGAAACACCATATATTTT
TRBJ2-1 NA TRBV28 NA CASSSEGAKQFF TGTGCCAGCAGTTCGGAGGGGGCTAAGCAGTTCTTC
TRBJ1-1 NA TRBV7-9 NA CASSLSRMNTEAFF TGTGCCAGCAGCCTTAGCAGGATGAACACTGAAGCTTTCTTT